This TCR beta chain came from a study of control samples from healthy donors and cancer patients. The CDR3 covers 14 residues. V was trimmed by 8 bases and J by 2 bases, leaving 14 bases between them. From germline, CDR1 is MNHEY and CDR2 SMNVEV (reference sequence). The assay was immunoSEQ multiplex PCR, and TCRdb's table has in-frame clones only and misses some. The table shows fewer than 100,000 clones, with approximately 78% occurring only once. This sequence joins TRBV27 and TRBJ2-3, with a weak D call TRBD2 (6 bases). Sequenced input: blood. The receptor was isolated from a woman aged 55-69 years in good health. CDR3 residues: CASGRRGDTDTQYF. The CDR3 nucleotides read TGTGCCAGCGGTAGGAGGGGCGACACAGATACGCAGTATTTT.